These T cell receptor beta chains were read from a single sample in a study of T cell changes during pregnancy in multiple sclerosis. Method: immunoSEQ multiplex PCR; TCRdb's copy keeps in-frame clones and lacks some. The sample has 65,000 to 90,000 clones, 85% to 95% seen once. The sample here was peripheral blood, taken in the third trimester of pregnancy. All receptors come from a female donor in good health, enrolled as a control in a pregnancy study. The CDR3 runs from the conserved cysteine through the conserved F or W. Fields, in order: J gene, D gene, clone size, V gene, CDR3 DNA, CDR3 protein. The D gene is left open where the match is weak. Where a row states a size, it is once, few, many or the class of an expanded clone; other rows omit it.

>TRBJ2-7|TRBD2|-|TRBV5-1
TGCGCCAGCAGGGCAGCGGGGGGCCTCTACGAGCAGTACTTC
CASRAAGGLYEQYF
>TRBJ2-2|-|-|TRBV28
TGTGCCAGTCGGACAGCTTATGATGGGCTGTTTTTT
CASRTAYDGLFF
>TRBJ1-2|TRBD1|-|TRBV18
TGTGCCAGCTCTCCCCCGGGACAGCCAGCCTATGGCTACACCTTC
CASSPPGQPAYGYTF
>TRBJ2-2|-|-|TRBV11-2
TGTGCCAGCAGCTTAGTGCGAAGCGGGGAGCTGTTTTTT
CASSLVRSGELFF
>TRBJ2-7|TRBD1|few|TRBV10-3
TGTGCCATTGCCGGGACAGAGGTTAACGAGCAGTACTTC
CAIAGTEVNEQYF
>TRBJ2-2|TRBD2|-|TRBV19
TGTGCCAGTAGTAAGCGGGAGCTGAACACCGGGGAGCTGTTTTTT
CASSKRELNTGELFF
>TRBJ1-1|-|-|TRBV5-1
TGCGCCAGCAGCCCCCAAACAGGGAACACTGAAGCTTTCTTT
CASSPQTGNTEAFF
>TRBJ2-3|TRBD2|-|TRBV7-2
TGTGCCAGCAGCTTAGACAGCCGGGAGGGTTGGGCAGATACGCAGTATTTT
CASSLDSREGWADTQYF
>TRBJ2-3|-|-|TRBV7-3
TGTGCCAGCAGCGAAGACTTCTTAGATACGCAGTATTTT
CASSEDFLDTQYF
>TRBJ2-7|TRBD1|-|TRBV5-8
TGTGCCAGCAGCTTGGACAGGGGGCGCTACGAGCAGTACTTC
CASSLDRGRYEQYF
>TRBJ2-1|TRBD2|-|TRBV29-1
TGCAGCGAATGGACTAGCGGGAGATCGTTCTTC
CSEWTSGRSFF
>TRBJ2-2|-|-|TRBV6-5
TGTGCCAGCAGTTACTCGCAGGGGCGAGGCACCGGGGAGCTGTTTTTT
CASSYSQGRGTGELFF
>TRBJ2-2|-|-|TRBV29-1
TGCAGCGGAACAGAGGGCCTAGGGAAACCCGGGGAGCTGTTTTTT
CSGTEGLGKPGELFF
>TRBJ2-7|-|-|TRBV11-3
TGTGCCAGCAGCTTGGGAGAAAATTACGAGCAGTACTTC
CASSLGENYEQYF
>TRBJ1-3|-|-|TRBV6-5
TGTGCCAGCAGCCACACGGGAGATGGAAACACCATATATTTT
CASSHTGDGNTIYF
>TRBJ2-3|TRBD2|-|TRBV5-1
TGCGCCAGCAGCTTGGCGACACCGGGACTAGCGGGTGGCGCTAGCACAGATACGCAGTATTTT
CASSLATPGLAGGASTDTQYF
>TRBJ1-6|-|-|TRBV7-8
TGTGCCAGCAGGCCCCCCGGGGAGAGCTCCTATAATTCACCCCTCCACTTT
CASRPPGESSYNSPLHF
>TRBJ1-1|-|once|TRBV9
TGTGCCAGCAGCGTAGGGAAGGGGCTGGACACTGAAGCTTTCTTT
CASSVGKGLDTEAFF
>TRBJ1-1|-|-|TRBV5-4
TGTGCCAGCTCGGGGGGTGACACTGAAGCTTTCTTT
CASSGGDTEAFF
>TRBJ2-1|-|-|TRBV19
TGTGCCAGTAGCACTTACAATGAGCAGTTCTTC
CASSTYNEQFF
>TRBJ1-2|-|-|TRBV6-5
TGTGCCAGCAGCCACAGACCGGGGGGCTACACCTTC
CASSHRPGGYTF
>TRBJ1-3|-|-|TRBV18
TGTGCCAGCTCACCCGCGGGAACAAGAAACACCATATATTTT
CASSPAGTRNTIYF
>TRBJ1-6|TRBD1|-|TRBV5-4
TGTGCCAGCAGCCGGGACAGGCTGACACCCCTCCACTTT
CASSRDRLTPLHF
>TRBJ1-1|-|-|TRBV28
TGTGCCAGCGAGGGTGGGAACACTGAAGCTTTCTTT
CASEGGNTEAFF
>TRBJ1-4|-|-|TRBV6-5
TGTGCCAGCAGAAGGGGCCTCGAAAGTGAAAAACTGTTTTTT
CASRRGLESEKLFF
>TRBJ2-2|TRBD2|-|TRBV19
TGTGCCAGTAGTGGGGTAGCGGGAACCGAGAACACCGGGGAGCTGTTTTTT
CASSGVAGTENTGELFF
>TRBJ2-5|TRBD1|once|TRBV2
TGTGCCAGCAGCCCCTTGACAGGGGACCAAGAGACCCAGTACTTC
CASSPLTGDQETQYF
>TRBJ1-1|-|few|TRBV5-1
TGCGCCAGCAGCTCCAGGGGCATGAACACTGAAGCTTTCTTT
CASSSRGMNTEAFF
>TRBJ2-7|TRBD2|-|TRBV28
TGTGCCAGCAGTACTCGTAGCGGGCCCTTCTACGAGCAGTACTTC
CASSTRSGPFYEQYF
>TRBJ2-7|-|once|TRBV28
TGTGCCAGCAGTTCCAGGGGTGAGTCCTACGAGCAGTACTTC
CASSSRGESYEQYF
>TRBJ2-7|-|-|TRBV6-6
TGTGCCAGCAGTTACGGACAGTCCTATTACTACGAGCAGTACTTC
CASSYGQSYYYEQYF
>TRBJ2-5|TRBD2|-|TRBV5-4
TGTGCCAGCAGCTCGGCGGGACTAGCGGGGAGAGAGACCCAGTACTTC
CASSSAGLAGRETQYF
>TRBJ1-1|TRBD1|once|TRBV5-1
TGCGCCAGCAGCACCCCCGGGACAGCTACTATCGGCACTGAAGCTTTCTTT
CASSTPGTATIGTEAFF